These T cell receptor beta chains were read from a single sample in a study of Siglec-9 on CD8 T cells in melanoma. Repertoires were generated with immunoSEQ multiplex PCR, while TCRdb's copy carries only in-frame clones and drops some. Among some 39,000 clones listed, approximately 84% were seen once. Sequencing was carried out using Siglec-9- CD8+ T cells sorted from blood. The receptor source for this set is a human donor in good health. CDR3s include the opening cysteine and the closing phenylalanine or tryptophan. The D gene is left open where the match is weak. Not every row has a clone size; where given, it reads once, few, many or a size class.

V	D	J	size	DNA	CDR3
TRBV14	TRBD1	TRBJ2-5	-	TGTGCCAGCGCTCCGGGACAGGGGTCCGGGGAGACCCAGTACTTC	CASAPGQGSGETQYF
TRBV7-9	-	TRBJ2-3	-	TGTGCCAGCAGCAGTTACACAGATACGCAGTATTTT	CASSSYTDTQYF
TRBV7-9	TRBD1	TRBJ2-5	once	TGTGCCAGCCCCCCCGAGACAGGGAGCTGGGAGACCCAGTACTTC	CASPPETGSWETQYF
TRBV5-6	-	TRBJ1-1	once	TGTGCCAGCAGCTTGGCCAACGGGCAGGGCGAAGCTTTCTTT	CASSLANGQGEAFF
TRBV19	TRBD2	TRBJ2-2	-	TGTGCCAGTAGTTTTGGGAGGGCAGCCGGGGAGCTGTTTTTT	CASSFGRAAGELFF
TRBV6-4	-	TRBJ2-3	-	TGTGCCAGCAGTGAAACGGGAGAGGTTTATACGCAGTATTTT	CASSETGEVYTQYF
TRBV5-1	-	TRBJ1-1	-	TGCGCCAGCATGAGTATGAACACTGAAGCTTTCTTT	CASMSMNTEAFF
TRBV19	-	TRBJ1-1	-	TGTGCCAGTAAGCCGACACCCGGGGCTGAAGCTTTCTTT	CASKPTPGAEAFF
TRBV7-3	-	TRBJ2-7	-	TGTGCCAGCAGCTTAACGGGGGGGCCCAGCGAGCAGTACTTC	CASSLTGGPSEQYF
TRBV6-1	-	TRBJ2-7	once	TGTGCCAGCAGTGAATATGGTCAGAGAGCCTACGAGCAGTACTTC	CASSEYGQRAYEQYF
TRBV11-3	-	TRBJ2-7	-	TGTGCCAGCAGCTTAACGGTGAGCTCCTACGAGCAGTACTTC	CASSLTVSSYEQYF
TRBV7-3	TRBD1	TRBJ1-1	-	TGTGCCAGCAGCGAGACAGGGGCGAACACTGAAGCTTTCTTT	CASSETGANTEAFF
TRBV5-1	TRBD1	TRBJ2-1	-	TGCGCCAGCAGCGGTGGACAGGAGGATGAGCAGTTCTTC	CASSGGQEDEQFF
TRBV30	TRBD2	TRBJ2-7	-	TGTGCCTGGGCCCCCGGGACTAGCTGTTCCTACGAGCAGTACTTC	CAWAPGTSCSYEQYF
TRBV7-8	-	TRBJ2-7	-	TGTGCCAGCAGCTTACCGGGGCCCTCCTACGAGCAGTACTTC	CASSLPGPSYEQYF
TRBV2	TRBD1	TRBJ2-7	-	TGTGCCAGCGTGGGACAGACCTACGAGCAGTACTTC	CASVGQTYEQYF